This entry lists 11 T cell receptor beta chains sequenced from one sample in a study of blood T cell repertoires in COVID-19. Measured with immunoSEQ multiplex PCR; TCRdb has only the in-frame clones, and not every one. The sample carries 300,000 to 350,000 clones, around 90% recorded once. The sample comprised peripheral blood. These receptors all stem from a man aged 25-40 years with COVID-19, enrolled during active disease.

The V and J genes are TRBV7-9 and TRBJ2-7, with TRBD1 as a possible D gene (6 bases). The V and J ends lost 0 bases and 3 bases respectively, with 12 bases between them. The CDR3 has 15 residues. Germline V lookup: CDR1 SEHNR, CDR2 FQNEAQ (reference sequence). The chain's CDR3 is CASSLAEGVRYEQYF. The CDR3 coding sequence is TGTGCCAGCAGCTTAGCCGAGGGGGTTCGCTACGAGCAGTACTTC.

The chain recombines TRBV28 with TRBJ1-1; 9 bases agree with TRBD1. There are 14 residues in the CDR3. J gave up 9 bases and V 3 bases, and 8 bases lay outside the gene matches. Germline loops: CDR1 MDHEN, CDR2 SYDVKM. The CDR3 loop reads CASSFGGGQGKAFF. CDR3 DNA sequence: TGTGCCAGCAGTTTTGGTGGGGGACAGGGTAAAGCTTTCTTT.

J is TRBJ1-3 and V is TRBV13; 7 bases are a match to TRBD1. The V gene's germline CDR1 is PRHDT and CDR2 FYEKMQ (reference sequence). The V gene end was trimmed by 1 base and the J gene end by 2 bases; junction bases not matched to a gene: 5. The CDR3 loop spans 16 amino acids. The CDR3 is CASSLEGDRAGNTIYF. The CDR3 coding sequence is TGTGCCAGCAGCTTAGAGGGAGACAGGGCTGGAAACACCATATATTTT.

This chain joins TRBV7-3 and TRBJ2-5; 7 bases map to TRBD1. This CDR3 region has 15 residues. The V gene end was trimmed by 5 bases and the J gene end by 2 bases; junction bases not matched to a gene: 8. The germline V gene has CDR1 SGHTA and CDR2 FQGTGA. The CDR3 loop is CASSIDRDSQETQYF. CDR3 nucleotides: TGTGCCAGCAGCATAGACCGGGACAGTCAAGAGACCCAGTACTTC.

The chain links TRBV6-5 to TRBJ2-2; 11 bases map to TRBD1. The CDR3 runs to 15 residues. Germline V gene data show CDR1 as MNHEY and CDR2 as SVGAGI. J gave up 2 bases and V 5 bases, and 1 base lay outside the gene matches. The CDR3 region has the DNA TGTGCCAGCAGTAGGACAGGGGGCAACACCGGGGAGCTGTTTTTT. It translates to CASSRTGGNTGELFF.

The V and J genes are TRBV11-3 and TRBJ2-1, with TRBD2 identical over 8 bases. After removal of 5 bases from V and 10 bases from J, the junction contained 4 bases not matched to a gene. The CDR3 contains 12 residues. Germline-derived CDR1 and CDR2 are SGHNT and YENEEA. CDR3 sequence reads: CASSRGTREQFF. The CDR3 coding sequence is TGTGCCAGCAGCCGGGGGACTAGGGAGCAGTTCTTC.

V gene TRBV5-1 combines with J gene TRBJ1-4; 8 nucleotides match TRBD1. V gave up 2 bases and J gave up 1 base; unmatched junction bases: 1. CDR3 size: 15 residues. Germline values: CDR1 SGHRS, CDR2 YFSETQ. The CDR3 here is CASSFTGGTNEKLFF. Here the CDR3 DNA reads TGCGCCAGCAGCTTCACAGGGGGAACTAATGAAAAACTGTTTTTT.

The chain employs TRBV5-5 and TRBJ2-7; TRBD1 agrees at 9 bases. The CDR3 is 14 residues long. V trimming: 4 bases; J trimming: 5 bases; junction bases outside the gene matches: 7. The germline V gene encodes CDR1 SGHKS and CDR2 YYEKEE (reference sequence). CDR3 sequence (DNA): TGTGCCAGCAGCACCAGGACAGGGGACCACGAGCAGTACTTC. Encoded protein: CASSTRTGDHEQYF.

Here the CDR3 DNA reads TGCAGTGCTAGTGGCGGGACGGACTATGGCTACACCTTC. Translation: CSASGGTDYGYTF. This rearrangement joins TRBV20-1 to TRBJ1-2, with D maybe TRBD1 (5 bases). Trimming removed 3 bases from V and 3 bases from J, with 11 bases in between. Germline V gene data show CDR1 as DFQATT and CDR2 as SNEGSKA (reference sequence). The CDR3 sequence is 13 residues long.

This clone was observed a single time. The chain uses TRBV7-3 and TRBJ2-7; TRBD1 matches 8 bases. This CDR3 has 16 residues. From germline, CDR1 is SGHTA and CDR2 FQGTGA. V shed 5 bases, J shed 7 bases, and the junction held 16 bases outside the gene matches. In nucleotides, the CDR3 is TGTGCCAGCAGCGGGCGGACAGGGATCGTCGTACGGGAGCAGTACTTC. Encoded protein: CASSGRTGIVVREQYF.

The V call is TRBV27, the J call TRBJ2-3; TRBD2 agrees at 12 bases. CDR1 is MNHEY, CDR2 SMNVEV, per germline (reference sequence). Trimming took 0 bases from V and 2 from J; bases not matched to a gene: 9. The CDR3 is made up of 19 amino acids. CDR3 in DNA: TGTGCCAGCAGTTTATCCCGGCTAGCGGGAGGGCCTCCCACAGATACGCAGTATTTT. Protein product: CASSLSRLAGGPPTDTQYF.